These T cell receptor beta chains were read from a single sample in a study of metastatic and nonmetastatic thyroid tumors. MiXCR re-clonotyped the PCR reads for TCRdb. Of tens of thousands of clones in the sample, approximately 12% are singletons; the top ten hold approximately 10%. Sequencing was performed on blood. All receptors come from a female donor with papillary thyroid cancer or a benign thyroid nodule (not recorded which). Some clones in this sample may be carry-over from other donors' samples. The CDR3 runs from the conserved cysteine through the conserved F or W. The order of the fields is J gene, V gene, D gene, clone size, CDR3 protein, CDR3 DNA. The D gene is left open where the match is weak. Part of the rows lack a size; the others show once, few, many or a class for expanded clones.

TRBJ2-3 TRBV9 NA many CASSPQAGTPRGDTQYF TGTGCCAGCAGCCCCCAGGCAGGGACTCCGAGGGGAGATACGCAGTATTTT
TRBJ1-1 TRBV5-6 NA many CASSLGDTEAFF TGTGCCAGCAGCTTAGGGGACACTGAAGCTTTCTTT
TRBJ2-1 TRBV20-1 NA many CSAKVASGYNEQFF TGCAGTGCTAAAGTTGCTAGTGGGTACAATGAGCAGTTCTTC
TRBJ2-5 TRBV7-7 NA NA CASSPRERVRETQYF TGTGCTAGCAGCCCCCGGGAAAGGGTGAGGGAGACCCAGTACTTC
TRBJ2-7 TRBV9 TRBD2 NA CASSVVTSGSHFYEHYF TGTGCCAGCAGCGTAGTGACTAGCGGTTCACACTTCTACGAGCATTACTTC
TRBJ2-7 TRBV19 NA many CASTQGPDTGEQYF TGTGCCAGTACCCAGGGCCCCGATACGGGCGAGCAGTACTTC
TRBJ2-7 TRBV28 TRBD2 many CASRLAGGSYEQYF TGTGCCAGCAGACTAGCGGGAGGCTCCTACGAGCAGTACTTC
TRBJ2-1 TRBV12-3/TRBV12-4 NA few CASSHSYNEQFF TGTGCCAGCAGTCACAGCTACAATGAGCAGTTCTTC
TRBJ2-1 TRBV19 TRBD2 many CASRGTSGSVFNEQFF TGTGCCAGTAGGGGGACTAGCGGGAGTGTCTTCAATGAGCAGTTCTTC
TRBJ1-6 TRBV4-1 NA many CASSQVRDSPLHF TGCGCCAGCAGCCAAGTGAGGGATTCACCCCTCCACTTT
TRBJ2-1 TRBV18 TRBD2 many CASSRGLGDFEQFF TGTGCCAGCTCAAGGGGACTAGGGGACTTTGAGCAGTTCTTC
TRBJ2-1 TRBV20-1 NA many CSARGPGLSFF TGCAGTGCTAGAGGCCCGGGTTTAAGCTTCTTC
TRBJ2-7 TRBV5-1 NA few CDSSPRGPISYEQYF TGCGACAGCAGCCCCAGGGGCCCGATCTCCTACGAGCAGTACTTC
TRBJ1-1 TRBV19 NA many CASSPGQLNTEAFF TGTGCCAGTAGTCCGGGACAACTGAACACTGAAGCTTTCTTT
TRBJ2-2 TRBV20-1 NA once CSASVPGELFF TGCAGTGCTAGCGTCCCCGGGGAGCTGTTTTTT
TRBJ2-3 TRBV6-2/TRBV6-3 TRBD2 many CASSYTSGSTDTQYF TGTGCCAGCAGTTACACTAGCGGGAGCACAGATACGCAGTATTTT